This is a list of T cell receptor beta chains from one sample in a study of blood T cell repertoires in COVID-19. Clones were sequenced by immunoSEQ multiplex PCR, and TCRdb holds only the in-frame ones, with some missing. The sample carries around 120,000 clones, 79% recorded once. The specimen sequenced was peripheral blood. These TCRs come from a woman of 80 years or more with acute or convalescent COVID-19. Each CDR3 is given with its conserved first and last residue. The D gene is left open where the match is weak. Clone size appears in some rows only: once, few, many, or a class for an expanded clone.

TRBV5-8	TRBJ1-2	TRBD1	.	CASSNRQGAGGYTF	TGTGCCAGCAGCAACCGACAGGGGGCTGGGGGCTACACCTTC
TRBV7-3	TRBJ2-3	TRBD1	.	CASSQGATDTQYF	TGTGCCAGCAGCCAGGGGGCCACAGATACGCAGTATTTT
TRBV19	TRBJ2-7	TRBD1	.	CASSVRTGGTYEQYF	TGTGCCAGTAGTGTTAGGACAGGGGGCACCTACGAGCAGTACTTC
TRBV5-1	TRBJ2-2	TRBD1	few	CASSLAGTGTVGELFF	TGCGCCAGCAGCTTGGCCGGGACAGGGACGGTCGGGGAGCTGTTTTTT
TRBV15	TRBJ2-3	.	.	CATSIPGGPDTQYF	TGTGCCACCAGCATCCCGGGGGGCCCGGATACGCAGTATTTT
TRBV7-9	TRBJ2-1	TRBD1	.	CASSLAVGQGGNEQFF	TGTGCCAGCAGCTTAGCGGTAGGACAGGGCGGCAATGAGCAGTTCTTC
TRBV28	TRBJ1-5	TRBD1	.	CASSYGSLGRGLGQPQHF	TGTGCCAGCAGTTACGGTTCGTTGGGCAGGGGGTTGGGTCAGCCCCAGCATTTT
TRBV6-2/TRBV6-3	TRBJ2-1	.	.	CASSPAEEEQFF	TGTGCCAGCAGCCCGGCGGAAGAGGAGCAGTTCTTC
TRBV7-8	TRBJ2-5	.	.	CASSWTFGETQYF	TGTGCCAGCAGCTGGACTTTCGGAGAGACCCAGTACTTC
TRBV15	TRBJ1-1	.	.	CATSRERVGGTEAFF	TGTGCCACCAGCAGAGAAAGGGTAGGAGGCACTGAAGCTTTCTTT
TRBV28	TRBJ1-2	.	once	CASIISGSPYGYTF	TGTGCCAGCATCATATCGGGGTCGCCCTATGGCTACACCTTC
TRBV6-1	TRBJ1-1	.	.	CASSEGLEMNTEAFF	TGTGCCAGCAGTGAAGGGCTAGAGATGAACACTGAAGCTTTCTTT
TRBV11-2	TRBJ1-5	.	.	CASSITGFQPQHF	TGTGCCAGCAGCATAACAGGGTTTCAGCCCCAGCATTTT
TRBV25-1	TRBJ2-2	.	.	CASSEYLAEVTGELFF	TGTGCCAGCAGTGAATATTTGGCGGAGGTTACCGGGGAGCTGTTTTTT
TRBV29-1	TRBJ2-3	.	.	CSVGLNDGADTQYF	TGCAGCGTTGGACTAAACGATGGGGCAGATACGCAGTATTTT
TRBV30	TRBJ1-6	TRBD1	.	CAWSVTGGSYNSPLHF	TGTGCCTGGAGTGTCACAGGGGGCTCCTATAATTCACCCCTCCACTTT
TRBV9	TRBJ2-2	.	.	CASSSREAQNTGELFF	TGTGCCAGCAGCTCACGAGAGGCTCAGAACACCGGGGAGCTGTTTTTT
TRBV7-2	TRBJ2-3	.	.	CASSLGGQGDTQYF	TGTGCCAGCAGCCTGGGGGGGCAGGGAGATACGCAGTATTTT
TRBV6-5	TRBJ1-2	.	.	CASSPRRGGYTF	TGTGCCAGCAGTCCCCGACGGGGTGGCTACACCTTC
TRBV10-3	TRBJ1-2	.	.	CAISERQDYGYTF	TGTGCCATCAGTGAGCGGCAGGACTATGGCTACACCTTC
TRBV29-1	TRBJ1-2	TRBD1	once	CSVEGQGASGGYTF	TGCAGCGTTGAAGGACAGGGGGCGTCGGGAGGCTACACCTTC
TRBV5-4	TRBJ2-2	TRBD2	.	CASSLELAGEGTGELFF	TGTGCCAGCAGCTTGGAGCTAGCGGGAGAGGGCACCGGGGAGCTGTTTTTT
TRBV5-1	TRBJ1-2	.	.	CASSPGPGEGGYTF	TGCGCCAGCAGCCCTGGGCCAGGGGAGGGTGGCTACACCTTC
TRBV10-3	TRBJ2-2	TRBD2	.	CAIRGLAEAGELFF	TGTGCCATCCGTGGACTAGCGGAGGCAGGGGAGCTGTTTTTT
TRBV7-3	TRBJ2-1	.	.	CASSLRGDQYNEQFF	TGTGCCAGCAGCTTAAGAGGCGACCAATACAATGAGCAGTTCTTC
TRBV7-2	TRBJ1-3	.	.	CASSLVGGREGNTIYF	TGTGCCAGCAGCTTAGTAGGAGGGCGCGAAGGAAACACCATATATTTT
TRBV3-1/TRBV3-2	TRBJ1-5	.	.	CASSQGRVGQPQHF	TGTGCCAGCAGCCAAGGCAGGGTCGGTCAGCCCCAGCATTTT
TRBV7-2	TRBJ1-5	TRBD1	once	CASSLAGQGGQPQHF	TGTGCCAGCAGCTTAGCGGGACAGGGCGGTCAGCCCCAGCATTTT
TRBV3-1/TRBV3-2	TRBJ2-3	TRBD2	few	CASSLRGGGATDTQYF	TGTGCCAGCAGCCTCAGAGGCGGGGGGGCCACAGATACGCAGTATTTT
TRBV9	TRBJ1-2	TRBD1	few	CASSVAGTGLQGGYTF	TGTGCCAGCAGCGTCGCCGGGACAGGGTTACAGGGTGGCTACACCTTC
TRBV10-3	TRBJ2-3	TRBD2	.	CAISESYTSGAPDTQYF	TGTGCCATCAGTGAGTCATATACTAGCGGGGCCCCAGATACGCAGTATTTT